Each of the 16 T cell receptor beta chains below was sequenced from the same sample in a study of CD8 T cell repertoires and HIV-1 epitope variants. Antigens of these TCRs are unknown. Produced via immunoSEQ multiplex PCR; TCRdb's table is partial and in-frame only. Counted here are almost 5,500 clones, over 50% occurring once; the ten biggest clones make up over 40%. Specimen: cultured CD8+ T cells derived from PBMCs. These receptors all come from a male donor with HIV.

V usage is TRBV25-1 and J usage is TRBJ2-7; TRBD1 agrees at 7 bases. Germline CDR1 and CDR2: MGHDK and SYGVNS. The trim removed 5 bases at V and 2 bases at J, leaving 15 bases unmatched. The CDR3 sequence is 17 residues long. As DNA, the CDR3 is TGTGCCAGCAGTCCGACCGTAGGATTGGGACAGCCCTACGAGCAGTACTTC. Amino acids: CASSPTVGLGQPYEQYF.

This chain connects TRBV7-6 to TRBJ1-1; D is undetermined. The germline CDR1 and CDR2 sequences are SGHVS and FNYEAQ. This CDR3 contains 13 residues. V lost 1 base and J lost 1, with 4 bases in between. CDR3 bases: TGTGCCAGCAGCTTAGGGGAGAACACTGAAGCTTTCTTT. Its translation: CASSLGENTEAFF.

The genes are TRBV28 and TRBJ2-7; D perhaps matches TRBD2 (5 bases). Per germline, CDR1 MDHEN and CDR2 SYDVKM. Trimming took off 6 bases at V and 3 bases at J, with 12 bases between the two ends. This CDR3 is built from 13 residues. The CDR3 nucleotides read TGTGCCAGCAGGGATTTAGGGAGCTACGAGCAGTACTTC. Translation: CASRDLGSYEQYF.

The V call is TRBV5-1, the J call TRBJ2-1, with 11 bases fitting TRBD2. There are 18 residues in the CDR3. J lost 5 bases, V lost 3 bases, and 13 bases had no gene match. Germline CDR1 and CDR2: SGHRS and YFSETQ. CDR3 region: CASSYPGTSGFTHNEQFF. The CDR3 coding sequence is TGCGCCAGCAGCTACCCCGGGACTAGCGGCTTTACTCACAATGAGCAGTTCTTC.

The chain uses TRBV6-5 and TRBJ1-1; no clear D. This CDR3 has 14 amino acids. The V end lost 11 bases, the J end lost 4 bases, and 20 bases lay between the germline ends. The germline V gene encodes CDR1 MNHEY and CDR2 SVGAGI. This chain's CDR3 is CAPRSVSLGTEAFF. The CDR3, as DNA: TGTGCCCCCAGATCTGTGTCTTTGGGCACTGAAGCTTTCTTT.

The chain combines TRBV25-1 with TRBJ2-3; D remains unclear. Germline CDR1 and CDR2: MGHDK and SYGVNS. The CDR3 consists of 17 residues. Trimming pared 3 bases from V and 0 bases from J, leaving 16 bases between. The CDR3 bases are TGTGCCAGCAGTGATGGGTGGACGGACCTTAGCACAGATACGCAGTATTTT. Protein: CASSDGWTDLSTDTQYF.

The CDR3 here is CASSLDGASEQFF. The CDR3 DNA follows: TGTGCCAGCAGCTTAGACGGTGCCAGTGAGCAGTTCTTC. The chain combines TRBV7-8 with TRBJ2-1; no firm D call. Germline CDR1 and CDR2: SGHVS and FQNEAQ. The CDR3 has 13 residues. The V end lost 1 base, the J end lost 9 bases, and 10 bases lay between the germline ends.

V gene TRBV9 combines with J gene TRBJ2-2; 8 bases are a match to TRBD2. The CDR3 totals 15 residues. The germline CDR1 and CDR2 sequences are SGDLS and YYNGEE. The trim removed 1 base at V and 6 bases at J, leaving 5 bases unmatched. This CDR3 is CASSVSGGGSGELFF. CDR3 nucleotide sequence: TGTGCCAGCAGCGTAAGCGGGGGTGGTTCCGGGGAGCTGTTTTTT.

This clone was seen a few times. The V call is TRBV28, the J call TRBJ2-2; D is unclear. This CDR3 has 16 residues. CDR1 is MDHEN, CDR2 SYDVKM, per germline. Deletions cut 4 bases from V and 3 bases from J, with 15 bases between. The CDR3 loop reads CASSYPRRVHTGELFF. Written as DNA, the CDR3 is TGTGCCAGCAGTTACCCGAGGCGTGTGCACACCGGGGAGCTGTTTTTT. The full variable domain, with the rest looked up from reference TRBV28 and TRBJ2-2, is DVKVTQSSRYLVKRTGEKVFLECVQDMDHENMFWYRQDPGLGLRLIYFSYDVKMKEKGDIPEGYSVSREKKERFSLILESASTNQTSMYLCASSYPRRVHTGELFFGEGSRLTVL.

This clone was seen a single time. This chain uses TRBV7-6 with TRBJ2-1; no firm D call. V lost 5 bases, J lost 0 bases, and 11 bases lay in between. The CDR3 is 15 amino acids. Germline lookup yields CDR1 SGHVS and CDR2 FNYEAQ. CDR3 coding DNA: TGTGCCAGCAGCGTTATCCCGGGCTCCTACAATGAGCAGTTCTTC. Its protein product is CASSVIPGSYNEQFF.

The chain links TRBV28 to TRBJ1-5, with TRBD1 as a possible D gene (5 bases). Germline V CDR1 and CDR2: MDHEN, SYDVKM. The CDR3 extends over 15 amino acids. V was clipped by 6 bases and J by 5 bases, with 17 bases between them. CDR3 in DNA: TGTGCCAGCAGACTGCTCCGGGACTCCTATCAGCCCCAGCATTTT. It is translated as CASRLLRDSYQPQHF.

This clone was detected only once. V is TRBV7-2 and J is TRBJ1-1, with TRBD1 matching over 8 bases. Trimming at V came to 4 bases and at J to 5 bases, leaving 3 bases not matched to a gene. This CDR3 spans 13 amino acids. From germline, CDR1 is SGHTA and CDR2 FQGNSA. In DNA, the CDR3 is TGTGCCAGCAGCTCCCGACAGGGGACTGAAGCTTTCTTT. Translated: CASSSRQGTEAFF.

The CDR3 sequence is CASSPGVRSYQETQYF. The CDR3 region has the DNA TGTGCCAGCAGCCCGGGGGTCAGGTCGTACCAAGAGACCCAGTACTTC. This sequence joins TRBV5-8 and TRBJ2-5; perhaps TRBD2 as D (6 bases). Germline V lookup: CDR1 SGHTS, CDR2 YDEGEE. The CDR3 runs to 16 residues. V dropped 4 bases and J dropped 0 bases, with 16 bases sitting between them.

This sequence joins TRBV7-2 and TRBJ2-7; D gene unclear. This CDR3 contains 12 residues. V lost 3 bases and J lost 6, with 9 bases in between. CDR1 is SGHTA, CDR2 FQGNSA, per germline. CDR3 nucleotide sequence: TGTGCCAGCAGCTTTGGCGTCTCCGAGCAGTACTTC. Amino acids: CASSFGVSEQYF. The complete variable domain, with remaining parts taken from reference TRBV7-2 and TRBJ2-7, reads GAGVSQSPSNKVTEKGKDVELRCDPISGHTALYWYRQSLGQGLEFLIYFQGNSAPDKSGLPSDRFSAERTGGSVSTLTIQRTQQEDSAVYLCASSFGVSEQYFGPGTRLTVT.

The V and J genes are TRBV6-1 and TRBJ1-5; weak D call: TRBD1 (5 bases). The V end lost 7 bases, the J end lost 9 bases, and 16 bases lay between the germline ends. Germline CDR1 MNHNS, CDR2 SASEGT. CDR3 length: 13 amino acids. The chain's CDR3 is CASTIPGSPPQHF. The CDR3 coding sequence is TGTGCCAGCACGATACCAGGGAGTCCGCCCCAGCATTTT.

This chain joins TRBV7-9 and TRBJ2-1, with D perhaps TRBD1 or TRBD2 (6 bases each). CDR1 SEHNR and CDR2 FQNEAQ come from the germline V gene (reference sequence). The length of the CDR3 is 14 residues. V was shortened by 1 base and J by 8 bases, with 12 bases between the two germline ends. The CDR3 protein is CASSLVGASDEQFF. In nucleotides, the CDR3 is TGTGCCAGCAGCTTAGTGGGGGCTAGCGATGAGCAGTTCTTC.